Listed below are T cell receptor beta chains from one sample, sequenced in a study of beta chain features in type 1 diabetes. TCRdb keeps only in-frame clones here, not all; method: immunoSEQ multiplex PCR. The top ten clones hold more than 6.5% of a sample with 300,000 to 350,000 clones, 12% to 15% of them seen once. Sequenced material: central memory CD4+ T cells from blood. All receptors come from a man aged 25-45 years in good health. Each CDR3 is given with its conserved first and last residue. Each record gives: J gene, D gene, clone size, V gene, CDR3 DNA, CDR3 protein. The D gene is left open where the match is weak. Rows may omit the clone size; those that give it use once, few, many or a size class.

TRBJ1-5 NA NA TRBV15 TGTGCCACCAGCAGAGCTAATCCAGGGGCCGCTTCAAATCAGCCCCAGCATTTT CATSRANPGAASNQPQHF
TRBJ1-2 NA few TRBV15 TGTGCCACCAGCAGAGACCTGACAAGCTACACCTTC CATSRDLTSYTF
TRBJ2-3 TRBD2 NA TRBV4-2 TGTGCCAGCAGCCAAGATAATGGGGCAACGCGGGGGAGCACAGATACGCAGTATTTT CASSQDNGATRGSTDTQYF
TRBJ2-3 NA NA TRBV6-1 TGTGCCAGCAGAGACCTCAGGAGCCACACAGATACGCAGTATTTT CASRDLRSHTDTQYF
TRBJ1-5 TRBD1 many TRBV15 TGTGCCACCACCACAGGGGGCGGGAGACAGCCCCAGCATTTT CATTTGGGRQPQHF
TRBJ1-1 NA once TRBV6-5 TGTGCCAGCAGTTACTCGGGCAATGAAGCTTTCTTT CASSYSGNEAFF
TRBJ2-3 NA few TRBV30 TGTGCCTGGACCAGAAGGGAAGCAGATACGCAGTATTTT CAWTRREADTQYF
TRBJ2-2 NA NA TRBV6-5 TGTGCCAGCAGTTCCTGGACGGTCACCGGGGAGCTGTTTTTT CASSSWTVTGELFF
TRBJ1-5 NA NA TRBV11-2 TGTGCCAGCAGCCCGGATAGCAATCAGCCCCAGCATTTT CASSPDSNQPQHF
TRBJ2-5 TRBD2 NA TRBV2 TGTGCCAGCTCCCCCCCGAGCGGGAGGGGAGAGACCCAGTACTTC CASSPPSGRGETQYF
TRBJ1-2 NA many TRBV28 TGTGCCAGCAGTTTTCAGGGTAAAGGCTACACCTTC CASSFQGKGYTF
TRBJ1-6 NA few TRBV19 TGTGCCAGTACCAACCCTCCGCGCGGACTTTCACCCCTCCACTTT CASTNPPRGLSPLHF
TRBJ2-1 NA NA TRBV11-3 TGTGCCTCCGGGCGTCGGGCTGAGCAGTTCTTC CASGRRAEQFF
TRBJ2-3 NA NA TRBV7-2 TGTGCCAGCAGCTTAGCGAGACTAAGCACAGATACGCAGTATTTT CASSLARLSTDTQYF
TRBJ1-2 NA NA TRBV19 TGTGCCAGTAGCACCGGTTCGGGGTCAGGGGACTATGGCTACACCTTC CASSTGSGSGDYGYTF
TRBJ2-3 NA NA TRBV9 TGTGCCAGCAGCGTAGAACCCACAGATACGCAGTATTTT CASSVEPTDTQYF
TRBJ2-3 NA few TRBV7-2 TGTGCCAGCAGCTTAGGACTTTACACAGATACGCAGTATTTT CASSLGLYTDTQYF
TRBJ1-2 TRBD1 few TRBV18 TGTGCCAGCTCACTTCAGTCCACCGGGACAGGGACCTATGGCTACACCTTC CASSLQSTGTGTYGYTF
TRBJ2-2 NA few TRBV6-5 TGTGCCAGCAGTACCCGGACAGACACCGGGGAGCTGTTTTTT CASSTRTDTGELFF
TRBJ1-5 NA few TRBV19 TGTGCCAGTAGTATTTGGACCCAGCCCCAGCATTTT CASSIWTQPQHF
TRBJ1-4 NA few TRBV27 TGTGCCAGCAGTTCCCTAGGGCAGGGCGTTGAAAAACTGTTTTTT CASSSLGQGVEKLFF
TRBJ1-2 NA few TRBV7-9 TGTGCCAGCAGCTTACAGGGGCCCTATGGCTACACCTTC CASSLQGPYGYTF
TRBJ2-3 TRBD1 NA TRBV5-1 TGCGCCAGCAGGATGACAGGGTGGTCGGATACGCAGTATTTT CASRMTGWSDTQYF
TRBJ2-5 NA once TRBV5-4 TGTGCCAGCAGCGCGGGACGCGCACCCCACTTC CASSAGRAPHF
TRBJ1-6 TRBD1 NA TRBV2 TGTGCCAGCAGTGCGCAGGGGGCTGTCTCACCCCTCCACTTT CASSAQGAVSPLHF
TRBJ1-6 NA few TRBV27 TGTGCCAGCAAAACCGGGACCCCCACTGCGCCCCTCCACTTT CASKTGTPTAPLHF
TRBJ2-2 NA NA TRBV2 TGTGCCAGCAGTCTAAACACCGGGGAGCTGTTTTTT CASSLNTGELFF
TRBJ2-6 TRBD2 many TRBV19 TGTGCCAGTACTAGCGGAACCCTCTCTGGGGCCAACGTCCTGACTTTC CASTSGTLSGANVLTF
TRBJ2-7 NA NA TRBV7-2 TGTGCCAGCAGCTTACCCCCCCCAGCGTACGAGCAGTACTTC CASSLPPPAYEQYF
TRBJ2-5 NA few TRBV6-5 TGTGCCAGCGGGGCTCTGGGAGAGACCCAGTACTTC CASGALGETQYF
TRBJ1-1 NA NA TRBV7-6 TGTGCCAGCAGCTTAGCGAGAACGGCGGAAGCTTTCTTT CASSLARTAEAFF